The sequence of this TCR beta chain was determined in a study of blood T cells in healthy people across ages. Aged roughly 6 to 95, donors were systemically healthy Caucasians from Russia. Total RNA was extracted at no less than 5.5 micrograms per sample. Primers used in a second PCR of roughly 7 to 12 cycles were a sample-barcoded 5' primer and a J-beta primer mix. Each CDR3 protein is one row after TCRdb ran MiXCR on the 5' RACE reads. The sample carries over 1,500,000 distinct CDR3 sequences, roughly two fifths recorded once. The CDR3 is made up of 12 amino acids. Germline V gives CDR1 SEHNR, CDR2 FQNEAQ (reference sequence). V was pared by 3 bases and J by 4 bases, with 5 bases between. As for this clonotype: Its specificity is unknown.

Findings and limits, study-wide: Estimates based on one million T cells were treated as lower bounds. Age brought a roughly linear fall in TCR beta diversity measured per million T cells.

Sequenced input: blood. This chain connects TRBV7-9 to TRBJ2-3; D is unclear. The origin of this receptor is a human donor in good health. CDR3 bases: TGTGCCAGCAGCTTTGACGCAGATACGCAGTATTTT. As protein: CASSFDADTQYF.